One and the same sample provided the 20 T cell receptor beta chains below, sequenced in a study of OX40 agonist ivuxolimab in advanced cancers. Using immunoSEQ multiplex PCR, the repertoire was profiled, and TCRdb retains in-frame clones only, with some absent. The data show 95,000 or so clones, roughly 88% seen once. The source material was CD4+ or CD8+ T cells sorted from blood, sampled in a trial of the OX40 agonist ivuxolimab. Receptors were obtained from an adult with an advanced solid tumor such as melanoma, head and neck, liver or kidney cancer.

This chain links TRBV19 with TRBJ2-3; D gene ambiguous. Between the trimmed V and J ends, which lost 4 bases and 4 bases, there was a span of 6 bases. Germline V gene lookup returns CDR1 LNHDA and CDR2 SQIVND (reference sequence). The CDR3 covers 12 residues. CDR3 bases: TGTGCCAGTAGTACAAGTTCAGATACGCAGTATTTT. Translated, it gives CASSTSSDTQYF.

The rearrangement uses TRBV27 and TRBJ2-7, with a possible D match to TRBD1 (6 bases). The CDR3 totals 15 residues. Trimming removed 6 bases at V and 0 bases at J, with 15 bases between. The V gene's germline CDR1 is MNHEY and CDR2 SMNVEV (reference sequence). CDR3 nucleotide sequence: TGTGCCAGCAGCCTGGGACAACGCCCCTCCTACGAGCAGTACTTC. This translates into CASSLGQRPSYEQYF.

The CDR3 DNA reads as TGTGCCAGCACCCTCGGGCAGGGGGGATATGGCTACACCTTC. It codes for CASTLGQGGYGYTF. The chain is built from TRBV27 and TRBJ1-2, with 7 bases fitting TRBD1. There are 14 residues in the CDR3. CDR1 is MNHEY, CDR2 SMNVEV, per germline (reference sequence). The junction had 10 bases not matched to a gene; V was cut back by 7 bases and J by 5 bases.

A few counts support this clone. The V gene is TRBV2, the J gene TRBJ1-1, with D hard to call. This CDR3 is 11 amino acids long. Germline CDR1 and CDR2: SNHLY and FYNNEI. Deletions cut 7 bases from V and 3 bases from J, with 6 bases between. CDR3 loop: CASKWDTEAFF. The CDR3 DNA sequence: TGTGCCAGCAAATGGGACACTGAAGCTTTCTTT. Together with reference TRBV2 and TRBJ1-1, the CDR3 gives the full variable domain: EPEVTQTPSHQVTQMGQEVILRCVPISNHLYFYWYRQILGQKVEFLVSFYNNEISEKSEIFDDQFSVERPDGSNFTLKIRSTKLEDSAMYFCASKWDTEAFFGQGTRLTVV.

This rearrangement joins TRBV7-9 to TRBJ2-2; 7 nucleotides match TRBD2. There are 15 residues in the CDR3. The germline gives CDR1 SEHNR, CDR2 FQNEAQ (reference sequence). V was clipped by 5 bases and J by 5 bases; unmatched bases: 8. DNA of the CDR3: TGTGCCAGCAGCACCCCGGCAGCGGGGACCGGGGAGCTGTTTTTT. Translating it yields CASSTPAAGTGELFF.

CDR3 sequence: CASSLSGPGEGEQYF. CDR3 DNA: TGTGCCAGCAGCTTATCGGGACCCGGAGAGGGCGAGCAGTACTTC. The chain carries TRBV7-9 and TRBJ2-7; D may correspond to TRBD1 or TRBD2 (5 bases each). Germline CDR1 and CDR2: SEHNR and FQNEAQ (reference sequence). Between the trimmed V and J ends, which lost 2 bases and 6 bases, there was a span of 17 bases. The CDR3 is 15 amino acids.

This chain connects TRBV28 to TRBJ2-3; either TRBD1 or TRBD2 may supply D (5 bases each). Trimming removed 11 bases from V and 6 bases from J, with 27 bases in between. The CDR3 is made up of 16 amino acids. CDR1 and CDR2 from the germline V gene are MDHEN and SYDVKM. This chain's CDR3 is CACRDGTTKFVDTQYF. CDR3 DNA: TGTGCCTGTAGGGACGGGACCACGAAATTCGTGGATACGCAGTATTTT.

This clone was observed a handful of times. The chain joins TRBV25-1 to TRBJ2-4; D is unclear. The CDR3 is 15 amino acids. Germline V CDR1 and CDR2: MGHDK, SYGVNS. The ends were cut back, 5 bases at V and 2 bases at J, with 13 bases in the middle. CDR3 sequence (DNA): TGTGCCAGCAGTCCCGTCGGGCGGTCCAAAAACATTCAGTACTTC. It is translated as CASSPVGRSKNIQYF.

The chain carries TRBV5-8 and TRBJ2-1; D is unresolved. Germline CDR1 and CDR2: SGHTS and YDEGEE. V shed 4 bases and J shed 7 bases, with 15 bases lying between them. The CDR3 loop spans 14 amino acids. The CDR3, as DNA: TGTGCCAGCAGCCCGACGCCCCAGCTTAATGAGCAGTTCTTC. Translated: CASSPTPQLNEQFF.

V and J are TRBV18 and TRBJ2-1, with TRBD2 as a possible D gene (5 bases). Trimming removed 5 bases at V and 7 bases at J, with 18 bases between. Germline CDR1 is KGHSH and CDR2 is LQKENI. The CDR3 has 15 residues. DNA of the CDR3: TGTGCCAGCTCATTAAGGACTGGCCCCGGGAATGAGCAGTTCTTC. It is translated as CASSLRTGPGNEQFF.

The V call is TRBV27, the J call TRBJ1-6; no clear D. This CDR3 has 15 amino acids. The V end was cut by 5 bases, the J end by 0 bases, with 8 bases between. CDR1 and CDR2 from the germline V gene are MNHEY and SMNVEV (reference sequence). CDR3 nucleotide sequence: TGTGCCAGCAGTGGAATGAGCTCCTATAATTCACCCCTCCACTTT. This encodes CASSGMSSYNSPLHF.

The J gene is TRBJ2-7, the V gene TRBV7-9, with 8 nucleotides matching TRBD1. The V and J ends lost 3 bases and 1 base, in that order; junction bases with no gene match: 5. This CDR3 region has 15 residues. Germline assignment: CDR1 SEHNR and CDR2 FQNEAQ (reference sequence). In nucleotides, the CDR3 is TGTGCCAGCAGCTTTAGTGGGGACAGGTCCTACGAGCAGTACTTC. This codes for CASSFSGDRSYEQYF.

This chain joins TRBV28 and TRBJ1-1; D is ambiguous. Trimming cost V 6 bases and J 4 bases, with 24 bases left between them. This CDR3 has 17 amino acids. Germline V gives CDR1 MDHEN, CDR2 SYDVKM. The CDR3 nucleotides are TGTGCCAGCAGCTACAGCTACCGTCCACTCCGGGGCACTGAAGCTTTCTTT. Translated, it gives CASSYSYRPLRGTEAFF.

This rearrangement joins TRBV28 to TRBJ2-1; D may be TRBD2 (6 bases). Trimming took off 7 bases at V and 7 bases at J, with 20 bases between the two ends. CDR1 is MDHEN, CDR2 SYDVKM, per germline. The CDR3 has 15 amino acids. The CDR3 nucleotides read TGTGCCAGCATCCTGGGGAGACAAGGGAGGAATGAGCAGTTCTTC. Translating gives CASILGRQGRNEQFF.

The V gene is TRBV6-6, the J gene TRBJ2-1; 9 bases are a match to TRBD2. This CDR3 has 15 residues. V lost 7 bases to trimming and J lost 7 bases; unmatched junction nucleotides: 11. Germline CDR1 reads MNHNY; CDR2 reads SVGAGI (reference sequence). CDR3 coding DNA: TGTGCCAGCACCCAGGGAGCTAGCGGGACTAATGAGCAGTTCTTC. This gives the protein CASTQGASGTNEQFF.

This chain links TRBV5-1 with TRBJ2-2, with 7 bases aligning to TRBD2. The CDR3 covers 14 residues. Germline-derived CDR1 and CDR2 are SGHRS and YFSETQ. J gave up 4 bases and V 5 bases, and 5 bases lay outside the gene matches. As DNA, the CDR3 is TGCGCCAGCAGGGCCGGGAGGCCCACCGGGGAGCTGTTTTTT. This sequence encodes CASRAGRPTGELFF.

The chain has TRBV5-6 and TRBJ2-7; TRBD1 is a possible D gene (6 bases). The CDR3 extends over 17 amino acids. CDR1 and CDR2 (germline): SGHDT, YYEEEE. Trimming cost V 1 base and J 4 bases, with 21 bases left between them. CDR3 nucleotide sequence: TGTGCCAGCAGCTTGACCACAGGGTCTGATACGGGATACGAGCAGTACTTC. Its translation: CASSLTTGSDTGYEQYF.

V is TRBV6-5 and J is TRBJ2-5; 9 bases are shared with TRBD1. The J call could be wrong; TRBJ2-7 is a better fit for the DNA end. CDR3 size: 15 residues. The germline V gene encodes CDR1 MNHEY and CDR2 SVGAGI. The CDR3 DNA is TGTGCCAGCAGTAACACGGGACAGGGACGTTACGAGCAGTACTTC. This codes for CASSNTGQGRYEQYF.

The genes are TRBV14 and TRBJ2-1, with 15 bases fitting TRBD2. Germline trimming cut 5 bases from V and 1 base from J; bases unmatched to any gene: 0. Looked up from germline, CDR1 is SGHDN and CDR2 is FVKESK. CDR3 length: 16 amino acids. The CDR3 protein is CASSGTSGRSYNEQFF. CDR3 DNA: TGTGCCAGCAGCGGGACTAGCGGGAGGTCCTACAATGAGCAGTTCTTC.

This chain connects TRBV28 to TRBJ2-1; D may match TRBD1 or TRBD2 (5 bases each). The V and J ends lost 4 bases and 4 bases respectively, with 14 bases between them. CDR3 size: 15 residues. The germline V gene has CDR1 MDHEN and CDR2 SYDVKM. CDR3 amino acids: CASSSNRGPYNEQFF. The CDR3 DNA sequence: TGTGCCAGCAGTTCTAACCGGGGCCCTTACAATGAGCAGTTCTTC.